This T cell receptor beta chain was obtained from a study of spatial heterogeneity in lung cancer. Broader study findings: Counts of expanded alpha and beta TCRs within tumors tracked the tumor nonsynonymous mutation count.

This CDR3 has 16 amino acids. V lost 5 bases to trimming and J lost 1 base; unmatched junction nucleotides: 7. Germline lookup yields CDR1 SEHNR and CDR2 FQNEAQ (reference sequence). MiXCR, applied by TCRdb to the 5' RACE reads, yields one record per CDR3 protein. The repertoire includes about 20,000 distinct CDR3 sequences, 6.5% to 8.5% of them detected once, and roughly 24% sits in the top ten. Time point indicated: sample taken at primary tumor resection. At least ten counts were recorded for this clonotype. Its antigen is still unknown. Sample: lung tumor tissue, taken at surgery. This TCR came from a male donor with early-stage non-small cell lung cancer. The chain couples TRBV7-9 to TRBJ2-5; 10 bases align to TRBD1. The CDR3 nucleotides are TGTGCCAGCAGCCCGGGGACAGGGGTATTCCAAGAGACCCAGTACTTC. Its translation is CASSPGTGVFQETQYF. The complete variable domain, with remaining parts taken from reference TRBV7-9 and TRBJ2-5, reads DTGVSQNPRHKITKRGQNVTFRCDPISEHNRLYWYRQTLGQGPEFLTYFQNEAQLEKSRLLSDRFSAERPKGSFSTLEIQRTEQGDSAMYLCASSPGTGVFQETQYFGPGTRLLVL.